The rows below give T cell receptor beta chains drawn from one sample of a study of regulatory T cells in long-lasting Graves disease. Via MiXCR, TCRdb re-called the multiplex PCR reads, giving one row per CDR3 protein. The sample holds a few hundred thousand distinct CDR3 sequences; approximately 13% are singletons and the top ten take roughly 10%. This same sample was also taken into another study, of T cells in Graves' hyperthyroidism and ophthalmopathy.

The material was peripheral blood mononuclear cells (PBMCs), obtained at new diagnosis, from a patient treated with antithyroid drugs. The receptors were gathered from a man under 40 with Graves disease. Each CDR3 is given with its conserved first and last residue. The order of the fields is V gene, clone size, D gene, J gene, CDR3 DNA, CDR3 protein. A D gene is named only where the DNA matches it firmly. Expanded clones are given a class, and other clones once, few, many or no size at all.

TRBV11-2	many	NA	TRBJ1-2	TGTGCCAGCAGCTTAGATCAGGGAGTCGCCGGGGGCTACACCTTC	CASSLDQGVAGGYTF
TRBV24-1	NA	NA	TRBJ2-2	TGTGCCACCATCAGTAAGTGGGAGCTGTTTTTT	CATISKWELFF
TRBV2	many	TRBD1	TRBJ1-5	TGTGCCAGCGCGGGGGGGACAGGCCGGATCAATCAGCCCCAGCATTTT	CASAGGTGRINQPQHF
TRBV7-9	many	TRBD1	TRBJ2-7	TGTGCCAGCAGCCCTGGACAGGGAAGCTCCTACGAGCAGTACTTC	CASSPGQGSSYEQYF
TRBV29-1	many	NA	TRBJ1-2	TGCAGCGTCTATCAGGAAGATGGCTACACCTTC	CSVYQEDGYTF
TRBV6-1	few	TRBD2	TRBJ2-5	TGTGCCAGCAGTGGGCGGGAGGTACAAGAGACCCAGTACTTC	CASSGREVQETQYF
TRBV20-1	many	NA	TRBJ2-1	TGCAGTGCTAGTGAACTGGGGCAGTTCTTC	CSASELGQFF
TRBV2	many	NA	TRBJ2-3	TGTGCCAGCAGTCAGACTTATGGAGCAGATACGCAGTATTTT	CASSQTYGADTQYF
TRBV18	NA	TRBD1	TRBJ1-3	TGTGCCAGCTCACCACCCCCCAGGGGGCCATCGAGAAACACCATATATTTT	CASSPPPRGPSRNTIYF
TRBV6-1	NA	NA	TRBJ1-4	TGTGCCAGCAGGGGGGACATTGAAAAACTGTTTTTT	CASRGDIEKLFF
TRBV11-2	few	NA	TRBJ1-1	TGTGCCAGCAGACCCAGGAGGGACACTGAAGCTTTCTTT	CASRPRRDTEAFF
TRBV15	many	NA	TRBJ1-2	TGTGCCACCAGCAGAGGGAGGGGGAGCTCCTATGGCTACACCTTC	CATSRGRGSSYGYTF
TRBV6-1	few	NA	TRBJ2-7	TGTGCCAGCAGTGATGGACAGATCTACGAGCAGTACTTC	CASSDGQIYEQYF
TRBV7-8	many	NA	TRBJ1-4	TGTGCCAGCAGCCCCCGCACAGGGATTAATGAAAAACTGTTTTTT	CASSPRTGINEKLFF
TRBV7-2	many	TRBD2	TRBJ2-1	TGTGCCAGCAGCTTAGCAGGACTAGCGGGAGAGGAGCAGTTCTTC	CASSLAGLAGEEQFF
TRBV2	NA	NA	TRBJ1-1	TGTGCCAGCAGTGACCCGGGGGAGAACACTGAAGCTTTCTTT	CASSDPGENTEAFF
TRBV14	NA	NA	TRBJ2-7	TGTGCCAGCAGCCAAGATTGGGGTGGCGAGCAGTACTTC	CASSQDWGGEQYF